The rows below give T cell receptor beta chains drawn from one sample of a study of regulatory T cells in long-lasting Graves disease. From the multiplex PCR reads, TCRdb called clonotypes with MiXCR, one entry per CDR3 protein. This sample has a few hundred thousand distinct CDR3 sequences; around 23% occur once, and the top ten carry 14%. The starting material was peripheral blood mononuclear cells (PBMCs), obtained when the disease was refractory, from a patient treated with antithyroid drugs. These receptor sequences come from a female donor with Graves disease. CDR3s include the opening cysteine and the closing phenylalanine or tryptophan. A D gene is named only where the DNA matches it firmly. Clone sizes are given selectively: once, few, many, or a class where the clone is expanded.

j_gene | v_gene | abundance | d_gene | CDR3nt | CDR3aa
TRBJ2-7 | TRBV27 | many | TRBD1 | TGTGCCAGCAGTTTAAAGGGACAGGGGTGGCCCTACGAGCAGTACTTC | CASSLKGQGWPYEQYF
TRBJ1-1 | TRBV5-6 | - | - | TGTGCCAGCAGCTTTTGGTCCGAATGGGGCACTGAAGCTTTCTTT | CASSFWSEWGTEAFF
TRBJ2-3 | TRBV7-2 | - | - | TGTGCCAGCAACCTCCAAGGCTATAAGACAGATACGCAGTATTTT | CASNLQGYKTDTQYF
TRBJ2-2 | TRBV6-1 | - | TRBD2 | TGTGCCAGCAGACCGACTAGCGGAGTGAACACCGGGGAGCTGTTTTTT | CASRPTSGVNTGELFF
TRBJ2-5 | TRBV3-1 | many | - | TGTGCCAGCAGCCAAGTGGCAGGGCAAGAGACCCAGTACTTC | CASSQVAGQETQYF
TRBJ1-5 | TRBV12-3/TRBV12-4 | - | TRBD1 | TGTGCCAGCAAGCAGGGGGCACAGCCCCAGCATTTT | CASKQGAQPQHF
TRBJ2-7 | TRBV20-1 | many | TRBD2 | TGCAGTGCTAGTGGCGGGAGTACTTCCAACGAGCAGTACTTC | CSASGGSTSNEQYF
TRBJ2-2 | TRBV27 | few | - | TGTGCCAGCAGTTTAGAGCCGGGCGGGGAGCTGTTTTTT | CASSLEPGGELFF
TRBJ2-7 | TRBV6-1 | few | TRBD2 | TGTGCCAGCAGTGAATTGGCTAGCGGGATCTCCTACGAGCAGTACTTC | CASSELASGISYEQYF
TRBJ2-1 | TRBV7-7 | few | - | TGTGCTAGCAGCCCAGAGATAGCCTCCCACAATGAGCAGTTCTTC | CASSPEIASHNEQFF
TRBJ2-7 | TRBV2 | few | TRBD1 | TGTGCCAGCAGTGAAGCTCTGCAGGGGGCAAGCTACGAGCAGTACTTC | CASSEALQGASYEQYF
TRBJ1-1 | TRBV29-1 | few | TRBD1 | TGCAGCGCCGGGACAGGGGGTCGGACTGAAGCTTTCTTT | CSAGTGGRTEAFF
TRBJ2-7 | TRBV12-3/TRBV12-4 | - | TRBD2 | TGTGCCAGCAGTTTGGGCGGGAGCGTCCATACTGTCGAGCAGTACTTC | CASSLGGSVHTVEQYF
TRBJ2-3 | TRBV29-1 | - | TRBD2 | TGCAGCGTTGATTTTCTAGCGGGAGGGCCGGGTTCTATCCGCACAGATACGCAGTATTTT | CSVDFLAGGPGSIRTDTQYF
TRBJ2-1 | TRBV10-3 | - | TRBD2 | TGTGCCATCAGCGCCCGAAAACTAGCGGGAGCCATATACAATGAGCAGTTCTTC | CAISARKLAGAIYNEQFF
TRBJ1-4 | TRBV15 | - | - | TGTGCCACCAGCAGAGGAACAGTGGGGAGCGGTGAAAAACTGTTTTTT | CATSRGTVGSGEKLFF
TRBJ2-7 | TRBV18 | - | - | TGTGCCAGCTCACCCGTTTACAGCTCCTACGAGCAGTACTTC | CASSPVYSSYEQYF
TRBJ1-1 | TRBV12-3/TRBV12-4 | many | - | TGTGCCAGCAGTAGGACTTGGACAGCGAACACTGAAGCTTTCTTT | CASSRTWTANTEAFF
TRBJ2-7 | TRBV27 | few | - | TGTGCCAGCAGTTTTGTGGGGGGCGCGGGATACGAGCAGTACTTC | CASSFVGGAGYEQYF
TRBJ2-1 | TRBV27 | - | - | TGTGCCAGCAGTTTATGGGGTAGCAACAATGAGCAGTTCTTC | CASSLWGSNNEQFF
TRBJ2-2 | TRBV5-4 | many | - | TGTGCCAGCAGCTTGGACGACACCGGGGAGCTGTTTTTT | CASSLDDTGELFF
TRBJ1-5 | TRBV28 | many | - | TGTGCCAGCAGCCCCCCCGGGTACCTACGCAATCAGCCCCAGCATTTT | CASSPPGYLRNQPQHF
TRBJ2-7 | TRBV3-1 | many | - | TGTGCCAGCAGCCAAGATTTACGGGGCTCCTACGAGCAGTACTTC | CASSQDLRGSYEQYF
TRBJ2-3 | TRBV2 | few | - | TGTGCCAGCAGTGGAGACAGGTCGAGCACAGATACGCAGTATTTT | CASSGDRSSTDTQYF
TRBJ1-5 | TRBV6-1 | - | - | TGTGCCAGCAGTGAAACAGGGATGGCCCAGCATTTT | CASSETGMAQHF
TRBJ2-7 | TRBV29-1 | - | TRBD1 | TGCAGCGTTGAAACGGACAGGGGGTCGCAGTACTTC | CSVETDRGSQYF
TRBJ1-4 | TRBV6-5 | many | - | TGTGCCAGCAGTTACTGGACGGTGGAAAAACTGTTTTTT | CASSYWTVEKLFF
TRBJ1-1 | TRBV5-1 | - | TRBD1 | TGCGCCAGCAGCTTGGGGGACAGTGGAGCTTTCTTT | CASSLGDSGAFF
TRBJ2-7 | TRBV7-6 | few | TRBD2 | TGTGCCAGCAGCTTAGCCCCCGGGACTAGCGGGAGGGCCCTCCAGCAGTACTTC | CASSLAPGTSGRALQQYF
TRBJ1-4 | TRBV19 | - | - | TGTGCCAGTAGTACCCCGACAACTAATGAAAAACTGCTTTTT | CASSTPTTNEKLLF
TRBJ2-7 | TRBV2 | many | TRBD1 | TGTGCCAGCGCACCGGGACAGGGGCTAACCTACGAGCAGTACTTC | CASAPGQGLTYEQYF
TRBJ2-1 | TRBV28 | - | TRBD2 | TGTGCCAGCAGTGGACTAGCGGGATCCTCCTACAATGAGCAGTTCTTC | CASSGLAGSSYNEQFF
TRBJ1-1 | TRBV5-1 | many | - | TGCGCCAGCAGCTTACAGACTAACACTGAAGCTTTCTTT | CASSLQTNTEAFF
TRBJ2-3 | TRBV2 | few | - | TGTGCCAGCAGTGAAGCTGGTACGCAGTATTTT | CASSEAGTQYF
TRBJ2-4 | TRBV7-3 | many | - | TGTGCCAGTCTTGAAACGCTAGCCAAAAACATTCAGTACTTC | CASLETLAKNIQYF
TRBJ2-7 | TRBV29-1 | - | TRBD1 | TGCAGCGTTGAGGACAGGAGCTCCTACGAGCAGTACTTC | CSVEDRSSYEQYF
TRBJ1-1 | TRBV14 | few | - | TGTGCCAGCAGCAAAGGTAGGACTGAAGCTTTCTTT | CASSKGRTEAFF
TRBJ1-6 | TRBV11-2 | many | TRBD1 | TGTGCCAGCAGCTCGGACAGGGATTCACCCCTCCACTTT | CASSSDRDSPLHF
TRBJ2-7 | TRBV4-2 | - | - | TGTGCCAGCAGCAAAAGGGAGGACGGCTCCTACGAGCAGTACTTC | CASSKREDGSYEQYF
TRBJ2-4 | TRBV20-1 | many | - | TGCAGTGCTAGAGATTGGGGGGACAAAAACATTCAGTACTTC | CSARDWGDKNIQYF